Only a few counts were recorded for the clone carrying this TCR beta chain. Antigen: not known. The sample belongs to a study of T cell repertoires in cytomegalovirus infection. TCRdb re-called the reads through MiXCR, storing one row per CDR3 protein. The sample includes about 57,000 distinct CDR3 sequences, 20% seen only once; the top ten take around 70%. This CDR3 spans 15 amino acids. Germline V CDR1 and CDR2: MNHEY, SVGAGI. Trimming removed 4 bases from V and 4 bases from J, with 16 bases in between. The chain has TRBV6-5 and TRBJ1-1; possibly TRBD1 for D (5 bases). This receptor was obtained from a human donor in good health (CMV status not recorded). Some clones in this sample may be carry-over from other donors' samples. Material: CD8+ T cells from cultured PBMCs, obtained from culture after CMV antigen stimulation. CDR3 nucleotides: TGTGCCAGCAGTTGGGACGTGGGTGGCGGCACTGAAGCTTTCTTT. The encoded protein is CASSWDVGGGTEAFF.